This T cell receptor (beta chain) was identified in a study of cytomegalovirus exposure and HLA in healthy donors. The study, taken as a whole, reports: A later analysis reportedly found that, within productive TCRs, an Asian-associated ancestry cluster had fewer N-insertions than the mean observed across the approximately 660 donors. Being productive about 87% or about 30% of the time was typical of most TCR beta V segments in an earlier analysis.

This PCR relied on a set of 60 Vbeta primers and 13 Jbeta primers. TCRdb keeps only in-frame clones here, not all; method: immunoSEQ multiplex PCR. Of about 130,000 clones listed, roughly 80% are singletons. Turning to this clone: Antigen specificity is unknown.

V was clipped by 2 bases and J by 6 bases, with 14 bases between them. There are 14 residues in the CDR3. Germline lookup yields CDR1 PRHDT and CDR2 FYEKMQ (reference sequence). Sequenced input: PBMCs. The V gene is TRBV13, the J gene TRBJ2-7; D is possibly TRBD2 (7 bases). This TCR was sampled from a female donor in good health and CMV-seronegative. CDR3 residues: CASSLWGGAGEQYF. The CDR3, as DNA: TGTGCCAGCAGCTTATGGGGGGGGGCGGGCGAGCAGTACTTC.